This T cell receptor (beta chain) stems from a study of shared clonotypes between healthy human individuals. Study findings and constraints: Though the depth was large, rarefaction showed that sorted-subset sequencing was incomplete. Estimated richness was generally greater in naive than memory subsets.

Original analysis: Filtering differed because ImmunoSEQ produced junction-only sequences that carried no quality scores. TCRdb's copy holds only in-frame clones and misses some; the assay was immunoSEQ multiplex PCR. The V and J calls and clone size are taken from that table; D and trimming were inferred from the DNA. Here the sample spans over a million clones, roughly 70% being singletons. The CDR3 is 14 amino acids. Germline loops: CDR1 SNHLY, CDR2 FYNNEI. Unmatched junction bases numbered 4, after V lost 4 bases and J lost 7 bases. Concerning this clone: The target antigen is unknown.

The chain is built from TRBV2 and TRBJ1-6, with 7 bases that match TRBD1. What was sequenced was memory CD4+ T cells sorted from blood. The sample's subset: CD45RA-negative fraction. The receptor's source is a man aged 18-30 years in good health. CDR3 residues: CASSVEQGNSPLHF. CDR3 coding DNA: TGTGCCAGCAGTGTTGAACAGGGGAATTCACCCCTCCACTTT.